What follows are 26 T cell receptor beta chains derived from one specimen sequenced in a study of blood T cell repertoires in COVID-19 (dated by TCRdb to about 2020). Receptors were amplified or captured by the immunoSEQ multiplex PCR assay. TCRdb took over this immuneACCESS table, retaining in-frame rearrangements with V and J assigned. Such tables are incomplete; in checked studies, under half of the missing clones stem from an unresolved V gene, and the remainder is unexplained. The sample data list about 230,000 clones, and roughly 85% of these were observed just once. The ten largest clones capture more than 4.5% of the sample. The sequenced sample consisted of peripheral blood. The receptors were sampled from a man aged 45-60 years with COVID-19, enrolled during active disease.

The rearrangement uses TRBV3-1 (or the pseudogene TRBV3-2) and TRBJ2-3; 8 nucleotides align to TRBD2. Germline V gene lookup returns CDR1 LGHDT and CDR2 YNNKEL (reference sequence). The V and J ends lost 4 bases and 6 bases, in that order; junction bases with no gene match: 6. This CDR3 region has 14 residues. For the CDR3, the DNA is TGTGCCAGCAGCCCCGTTGCTAGCGGGGATACGCAGTATTTT. Its translation: CASSPVASGDTQYF.

This clone was recorded at least ten times. V is TRBV7-9 and J is TRBJ2-3; 9 nucleotides match TRBD1. The V segment lost 7 bases and the J segment 0 bases; nucleotides outside the gene matches: 2. The length of the CDR3 is 14 residues. Looked up from germline, CDR1 is SEHNR and CDR2 is FQNEAQ (reference sequence). The CDR3 nucleotides read TGTGCCAGCACCGGACAGGGGAGCACAGATACGCAGTATTTT. Protein: CASTGQGSTDTQYF.

The chain carries TRBV13 and TRBJ2-1; 8 positions agree with TRBD1. From germline, CDR1 is PRHDT and CDR2 FYEKMQ (reference sequence). This CDR3 has 16 residues. V lost 5 bases and J lost 3; bases outside the gene matches: 9. The CDR3 sequence is CASSPTGQARYNEQFF. For the CDR3, the DNA is TGTGCCAGCAGCCCCACGGGACAGGCCCGCTACAATGAGCAGTTCTTC.

The chain combines TRBV5-1 with TRBJ2-1; D is perhaps TRBD2 (6 bases). Deletions cut 4 bases from V and 0 bases from J, with 11 bases between. Germline V lookup: CDR1 SGHRS, CDR2 YFSETQ. The CDR3 length is 15 residues. The CDR3 coding sequence is TGCGCCAGCAGCGCAGCGGGCAGCTCCTACAATGAGCAGTTCTTC. Translated, it gives CASSAAGSSYNEQFF.

The CDR3 spells CASSLGGGTVGGTQYF. CDR3 sequence (DNA): TGCGCCAGCAGCTTGGGAGGCGGGACTGTAGGAGGGACCCAGTACTTC. The rearrangement links TRBV5-1 to TRBJ2-5; D is perhaps TRBD2 (6 bases). With 0 bases removed from V and 7 bases from J, the gap between germline ends came to 19 bases. The CDR3 spans 16 residues. Germline assignment: CDR1 SGHRS and CDR2 YFSETQ.

The CDR3 bases are TGTGCCAGCAGCCCAATGGGGACAGGGTCGAACACCGGGGAGCTGTTTTTT. This encodes CASSPMGTGSNTGELFF. The rearrangement links TRBV21-1 to TRBJ2-2; whether TRBD1, the table's D call, matches the DNA was not checked. TRBV21-1 counts as a pseudogene. CDR3 length equals 17 residues.

This sequence joins TRBV27 and TRBJ2-2, with 11 positions matching TRBD2. Germline CDR1 is MNHEY and CDR2 is SMNVEV (reference sequence). This CDR3 has 17 amino acids. The trim removed 6 bases at V and 7 bases at J, leaving 13 bases unmatched. This chain's CDR3 is CASRSLISGGAGGELFF. CDR3 sequence (DNA): TGTGCCAGCAGATCCCTGATTAGCGGGGGGGCTGGCGGGGAGCTGTTTTTT.

This clone has a single count. This chain uses TRBV27 with TRBJ1-2; tentatively, D is TRBD1 (5 bases). This CDR3 comprises 13 residues. Trimming shortened V by 1 base and J by 8 bases, and 11 bases separated the two germline ends. Germline V gives CDR1 MNHEY, CDR2 SMNVEV (reference sequence). The CDR3 protein is CASSLWGGGGYTF. CDR3 nucleotides: TGTGCCAGCAGTTTATGGGGCGGGGGGGGCTACACCTTC.

This chain joins TRBV9 and TRBJ2-2; D possibly corresponds to TRBD2 (6 bases). Trimming stripped 3 bases from V and 3 bases from J, with 12 bases between. Germline lookup yields CDR1 SGDLS and CDR2 YYNGEE. The CDR3 loop spans 15 amino acids. Here the CDR3 reads CASSGSGVDTGELFF. The CDR3, as DNA: TGTGCCAGCAGCGGTAGCGGAGTAGACACCGGGGAGCTGTTTTTT.

The chain links TRBV19 to TRBJ2-1; possibly TRBD1 for D (5 bases). Germline V gives CDR1 LNHDA, CDR2 SQIVND (reference sequence). This CDR3 region has 14 residues. V was clipped by 5 bases and J by 7 bases, with 15 bases between them. The CDR3: CASSSWGSRNEQFF. The CDR3 DNA sequence: TGTGCCAGTAGTTCATGGGGCAGTAGGAATGAGCAGTTCTTC.

The chain uses TRBV12-5 and TRBJ2-1, with 7 nucleotides matching TRBD1. Germline-derived CDR1 and CDR2 are LGHNT and FRNRAP. The ends lost 5 bases at V and 0 bases at J; junction bases unmatched: 4. The CDR3 loop spans 15 amino acids. CDR3 in DNA: TGTGCTAGTGGTCGGGGACAGTTCTCCTACAATGAGCAGTTCTTC. It is translated as CASGRGQFSYNEQFF. The whole variable domain, remainder taken from reference TRBV12-5 and TRBJ2-1, is DARVTQTPRHKVTEMGQEVTMRCQPILGHNTVFWYRQTMMQGLELLAYFRNRAPLDDSGMPKDRFSAEMPDATLATLKIQPSEPRDSAVYFCASGRGQFSYNEQFFGPGTRLTVL.

This clone has only one observation. The chain combines TRBV9 with TRBJ2-7; no firm D call. Trimming removed 0 bases from V and 7 bases from J, with 17 bases in between. The CDR3 is made up of 15 amino acids. Per germline, CDR1 SGDLS and CDR2 YYNGEE. The CDR3 nucleotides are TGTGCCAGCAGCGTAGGAGGCGAACTGATCTGGGAGCAGTACTTC. It is translated as CASSVGGELIWEQYF.

J is TRBJ1-2 and V is TRBV5-1; D gene uncertain. Deletions cut 5 bases from V and 1 base from J, with 9 bases between. The CDR3 contains 13 residues. Germline V lookup: CDR1 SGHRS, CDR2 YFSETQ. The CDR3 loop is CASREEINYGYTF. CDR3 nucleotide sequence: TGCGCCAGCAGGGAGGAGATTAACTATGGCTACACCTTC.

This chain joins TRBV6-1 and TRBJ2-2; 8 bases line up with TRBD1. Germline V CDR1 and CDR2: MNHNS, SASEGT. This CDR3 region has 17 residues. Trimming cost V 3 bases and J 0 bases; bases outside gene matches: 6. The CDR3 DNA follows: TGTGCCAGCAGTGATAGACAGGGGACGGCGAACACCGGGGAGCTGTTTTTT. This encodes CASSDRQGTANTGELFF.

The V gene is TRBV4-3, the J gene TRBJ1-4; no definite D call. Germline V gene sequence: CDR1 LGHNA, CDR2 YSLEER. Trimming took 5 bases from V and 0 from J, leaving 13 bases between them. The CDR3 has 16 residues. Here the CDR3 reads CASSFGVSATNEKLFF. As DNA, the CDR3 is TGCGCCAGCAGCTTCGGAGTATCGGCAACTAATGAAAAACTGTTTTTT.

The chain carries TRBV5-1 and TRBJ2-1; no firm D call. Germline loops: CDR1 SGHRS, CDR2 YFSETQ. The CDR3 spans 15 residues. Trimming removed 0 bases from V and 2 bases from J, with 9 bases in between. The CDR3 bases are TGCGCCAGCAGCTTGGTGTCAGAAACCTACAATGAGCAGTTCTTC. This codes for CASSLVSETYNEQFF.

The V and J genes are TRBV7-2 and TRBJ1-1; TRBD1 is a possible D gene (6 bases). Germline CDR1 and CDR2: SGHTA and FQGNSA. Trimming removed 3 bases at V and 4 bases at J, with 15 bases between. CDR3 length: 15 residues. The CDR3 region is CASSLGRGRSTEAFF. CDR3 bases: TGTGCCAGCAGCTTGGGCAGGGGCAGGAGCACTGAAGCTTTCTTT.

This clone was seen only once. The genes are TRBV25-1 and TRBJ1-1; possibly TRBD1 for D (6 bases). This CDR3 spans 11 amino acids. Germline lookup yields CDR1 MGHDK and CDR2 SYGVNS. V was shortened by 6 bases and J by 7 bases, with 9 bases between the two germline ends. CDR3 coding DNA: TGTGCCAGCAGGACAGGTCGTGAAGCTTTCTTT. Residues: CASRTGREAFF. The variable domain in full, with the rest retrieved from reference TRBV25-1 and TRBJ1-1, is EADIYQTPRYLVIGTGKKITLECSQTMGHDKMYWYQQDPGMELHLIHYSYGVNSTEKGDLSSESTVSRIRTEHFPLTLESARPSHTSQYLCASRTGREAFFGQGTRLTVV.

V is TRBV11-2 and J is TRBJ2-5; no clear D. Trimming shortened V by 6 bases and J by 2 bases, and 13 bases separated the two germline ends. Germline loops: CDR1 SGHAT, CDR2 FQNNGV. This CDR3 spans 14 amino acids. CDR3 coding DNA: TGTGCCAGCAGTCACCGACCACAGCAAGAGACCCAGTACTTC. It encodes CASSHRPQQETQYF.

The chain carries TRBV2 and TRBJ2-1; 10 bases line up with TRBD2. Per germline, CDR1 SNHLY and CDR2 FYNNEI. This CDR3 has 15 amino acids. After removal of 2 bases from V and 8 bases from J, the junction contained 6 bases not matched to a gene. Written as DNA, the CDR3 is TGTGCCAGCAGTGAACCTAGCGGGGGAATATATGAGCAGTTCTTC. Protein: CASSEPSGGIYEQFF.

The chain has TRBV5-1 and TRBJ2-1; a possible D gene is TRBD2 (6 bases). Trimming took 5 bases from V and 0 from J, leaving 6 bases between them. This CDR3 spans 13 amino acids. Germline values: CDR1 SGHRS, CDR2 YFSETQ. DNA for the CDR3: TGCGCCAGCAGGACTAGCTCCTACAATGAGCAGTTCTTC. This encodes CASRTSSYNEQFF.

The chain employs TRBV10-3 and TRBJ1-1; D possibly corresponds to TRBD1 (5 bases). The CDR3 covers 11 residues. In germline, CDR1 is ENHRY, CDR2 SYGVKD. The germline V and J ends were trimmed by 5 bases and 9 bases, with 10 bases remaining between them. The CDR3 DNA is TGTGCCATCAGTACGGGGGAGAAAGCTTTCTTT. This codes for CAISTGEKAFF.

J is TRBJ2-3 and V is TRBV2; 7 bases map to TRBD1. CDR3 length: 14 residues. Germline loops: CDR1 SNHLY, CDR2 FYNNEI. The V segment lost 3 bases and the J segment 2 bases; nucleotides outside the gene matches: 2. The CDR3 region has the DNA TGTGCCAGCAGTGATGACAGGGTCACAGATACGCAGTATTTT. Its translation is CASSDDRVTDTQYF.

The chain combines TRBV5-1 with TRBJ2-4; 9 bases are shared with TRBD2. V lost 1 base and J lost 0; bases outside the gene matches: 8. This CDR3 comprises 18 residues. CDR1 SGHRS and CDR2 YFSETQ come from the germline V gene. CDR3: CASSLSSGGTLAKNIQYF. The CDR3, as DNA: TGCGCCAGCAGCTTGAGTAGCGGGGGTACCCTAGCCAAAAACATTCAGTACTTC. Variable domain in full (rest from reference TRBV5-1 and TRBJ2-4): KAGVTQTPRYLIKTRGQQVTLSCSPISGHRSVSWYQQTPGQGLQFLFEYFSETQRNKGNFPGRFSGRQFSNSRSEMNVSTLELGDSALYLCASSLSSGGTLAKNIQYFGAGTRLSVL.

This clone appeared a single time. The rearrangement links TRBV9 to TRBJ2-2; the D gene is possibly TRBD1 (7 bases). Per the germline V gene, CDR1 is SGDLS and CDR2 is YYNGEE. The CDR3 runs to 16 residues. The V and J ends lost 4 bases and 7 bases respectively, with 20 bases between them. In DNA form, the CDR3 reads TGTGCCAGCAGCACGATTGGAGGGGGCGGTAACGGGGAGCTGTTTTTT. This translates into CASSTIGGGGNGELFF.

The gene calls are TRBV14 and TRBJ2-3; possibly TRBD1 for D (6 bases). CDR3 length: 13 amino acids. The V gene lost 6 bases and the J gene lost 0 bases, with 7 bases spanning the gap. CDR1 and CDR2 (germline): SGHDN, FVKESK. Here the CDR3 reads CASRDSSTDTQYF. In nucleotides, the CDR3 is TGTGCCAGCAGGGACAGCAGCACAGATACGCAGTATTTT.